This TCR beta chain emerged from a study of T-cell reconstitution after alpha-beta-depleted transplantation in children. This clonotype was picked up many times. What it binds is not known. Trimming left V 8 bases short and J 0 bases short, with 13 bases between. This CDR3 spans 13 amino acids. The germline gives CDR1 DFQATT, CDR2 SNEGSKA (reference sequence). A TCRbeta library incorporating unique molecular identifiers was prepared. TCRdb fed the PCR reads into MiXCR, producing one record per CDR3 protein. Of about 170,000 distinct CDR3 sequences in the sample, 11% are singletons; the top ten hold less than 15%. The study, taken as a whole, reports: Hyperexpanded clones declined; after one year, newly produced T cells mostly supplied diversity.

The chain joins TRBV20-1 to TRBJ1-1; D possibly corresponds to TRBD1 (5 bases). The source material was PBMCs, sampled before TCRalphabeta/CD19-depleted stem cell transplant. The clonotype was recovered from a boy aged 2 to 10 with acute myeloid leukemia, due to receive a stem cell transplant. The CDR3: CSTLRQMNTEAFF. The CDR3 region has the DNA TGCAGTACTCTGAGACAGATGAACACTGAAGCTTTCTTT.